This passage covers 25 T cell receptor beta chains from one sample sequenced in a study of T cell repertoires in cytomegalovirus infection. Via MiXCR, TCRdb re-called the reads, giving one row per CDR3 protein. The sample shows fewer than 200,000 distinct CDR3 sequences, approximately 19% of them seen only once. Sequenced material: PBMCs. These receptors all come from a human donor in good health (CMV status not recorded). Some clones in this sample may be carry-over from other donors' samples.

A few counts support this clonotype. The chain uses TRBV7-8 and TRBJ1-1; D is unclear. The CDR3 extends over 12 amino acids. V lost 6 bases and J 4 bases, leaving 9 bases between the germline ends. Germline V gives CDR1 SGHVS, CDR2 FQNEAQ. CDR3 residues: CASRGFGTEAFF. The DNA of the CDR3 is TGTGCCAGCAGGGGATTCGGCACTGAAGCTTTCTTT.

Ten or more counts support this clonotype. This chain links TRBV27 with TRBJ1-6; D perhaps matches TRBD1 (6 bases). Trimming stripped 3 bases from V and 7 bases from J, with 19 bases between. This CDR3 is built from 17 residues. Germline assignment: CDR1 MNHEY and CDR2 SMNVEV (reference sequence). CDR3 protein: CASSLFISGRGNSPLHF. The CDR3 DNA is TGTGCCAGCAGTTTGTTCATATCGGGCAGGGGAAATTCACCCCTCCACTTT.

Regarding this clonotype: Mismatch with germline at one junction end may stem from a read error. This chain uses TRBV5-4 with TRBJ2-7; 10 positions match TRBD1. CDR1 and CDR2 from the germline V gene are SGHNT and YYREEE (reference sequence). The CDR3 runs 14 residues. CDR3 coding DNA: TGTGCCAGCAGCTTGGAGGGACAGGGGTACGAGCGGTACTTC. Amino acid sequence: CASSLEGQGYERYF.

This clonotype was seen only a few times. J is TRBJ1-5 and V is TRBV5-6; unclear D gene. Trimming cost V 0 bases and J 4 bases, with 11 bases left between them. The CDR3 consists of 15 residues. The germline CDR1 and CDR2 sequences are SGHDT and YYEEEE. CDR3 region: CASSLARSENQPQHF. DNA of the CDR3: TGTGCCAGCAGCTTGGCTCGTTCTGAGAATCAGCCCCAGCATTTT.

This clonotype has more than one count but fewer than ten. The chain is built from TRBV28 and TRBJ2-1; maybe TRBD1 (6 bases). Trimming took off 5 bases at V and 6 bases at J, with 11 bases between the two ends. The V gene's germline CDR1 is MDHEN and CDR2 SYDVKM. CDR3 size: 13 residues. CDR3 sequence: CASSRGGINEQFF. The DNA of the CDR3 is TGTGCCAGCAGTCGAGGGGGAATCAATGAGCAGTTCTTC.

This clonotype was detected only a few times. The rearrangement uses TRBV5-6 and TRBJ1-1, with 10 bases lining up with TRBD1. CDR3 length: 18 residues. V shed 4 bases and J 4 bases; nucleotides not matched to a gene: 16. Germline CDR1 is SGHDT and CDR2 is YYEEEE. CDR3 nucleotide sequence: TGTGCCAGCAGCCCCCGCCTTTCCGGGACAGGGGATTCCACTGAAGCTTTCTTT. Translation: CASSPRLSGTGDSTEAFF.

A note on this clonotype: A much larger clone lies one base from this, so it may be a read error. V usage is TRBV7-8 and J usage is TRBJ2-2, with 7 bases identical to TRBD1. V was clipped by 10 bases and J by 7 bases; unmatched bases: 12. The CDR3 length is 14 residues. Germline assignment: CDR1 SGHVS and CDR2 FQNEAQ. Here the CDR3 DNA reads TGTGCCAACAGTTTCTCACAGGGGTTCGGGGAGCTGTTTTTT. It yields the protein CANSFSQGFGELFF.

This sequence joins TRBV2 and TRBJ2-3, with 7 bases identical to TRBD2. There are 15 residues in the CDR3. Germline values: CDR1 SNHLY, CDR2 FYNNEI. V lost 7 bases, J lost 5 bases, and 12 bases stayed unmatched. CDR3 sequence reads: CASTAGLVFGDTQYF. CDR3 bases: TGTGCCAGCACTGCTGGACTAGTTTTCGGAGATACGCAGTATTTT.

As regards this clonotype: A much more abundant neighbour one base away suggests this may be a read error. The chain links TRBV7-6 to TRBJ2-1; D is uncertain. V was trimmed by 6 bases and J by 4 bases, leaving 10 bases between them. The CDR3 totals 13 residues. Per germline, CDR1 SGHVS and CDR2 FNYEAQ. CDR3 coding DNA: TGTGCCAGCAGAGCCTTGCAATACAATGAGCAGTTCTTC. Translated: CASRALQYNEQFF.

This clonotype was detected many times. CDR3 sequence reads: CASSLGQPYNEQFF. The DNA of the CDR3 is TGCGCCAGCAGCTTGGGACAACCATACAATGAGCAGTTCTTC. This chain connects TRBV5-1 to TRBJ2-1, with D unresolved. There are 14 residues in the CDR3. Germline-derived CDR1 and CDR2 are SGHRS and YFSETQ. V lost 0 bases, J lost 4 bases, and 8 bases lay in between.

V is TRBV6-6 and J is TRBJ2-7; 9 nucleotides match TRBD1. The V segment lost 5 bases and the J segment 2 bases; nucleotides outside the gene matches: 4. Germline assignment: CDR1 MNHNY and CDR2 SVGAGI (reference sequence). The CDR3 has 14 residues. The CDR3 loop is CASSKRDRAYEQYF. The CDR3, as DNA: TGTGCCAGCAGTAAACGGGACAGGGCCTACGAGCAGTACTTC.

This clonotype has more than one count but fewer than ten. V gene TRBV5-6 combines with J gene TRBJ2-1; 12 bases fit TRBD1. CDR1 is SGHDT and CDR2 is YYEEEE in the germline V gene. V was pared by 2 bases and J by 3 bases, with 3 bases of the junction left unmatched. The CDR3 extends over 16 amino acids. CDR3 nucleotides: TGTGCCAGCAGCTTCGGGACAGGGGGCTTCTACAATGAGCAGTTCTTC. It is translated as CASSFGTGGFYNEQFF.

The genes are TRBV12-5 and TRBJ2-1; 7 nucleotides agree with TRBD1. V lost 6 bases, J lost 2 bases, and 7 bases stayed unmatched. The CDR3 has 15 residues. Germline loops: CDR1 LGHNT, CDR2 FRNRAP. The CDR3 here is CASGVQGKTYNEQFF. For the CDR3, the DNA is TGTGCTAGTGGGGTACAGGGGAAAACCTACAATGAGCAGTTCTTC.

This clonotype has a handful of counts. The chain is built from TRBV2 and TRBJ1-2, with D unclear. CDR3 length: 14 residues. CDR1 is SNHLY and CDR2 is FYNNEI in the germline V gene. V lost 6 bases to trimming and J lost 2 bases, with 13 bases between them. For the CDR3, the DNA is TGTGCCAGCAGCCCAGAGACACCGAACTATGGCTACACCTTC. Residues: CASSPETPNYGYTF. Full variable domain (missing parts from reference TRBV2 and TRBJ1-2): EPEVTQTPSHQVTQMGQEVILRCVPISNHLYFYWYRQILGQKVEFLVSFYNNEISEKSEIFDDQFSVERPDGSNFTLKIRSTKLEDSAMYFCASSPETPNYGYTFGSGTRLTVV.

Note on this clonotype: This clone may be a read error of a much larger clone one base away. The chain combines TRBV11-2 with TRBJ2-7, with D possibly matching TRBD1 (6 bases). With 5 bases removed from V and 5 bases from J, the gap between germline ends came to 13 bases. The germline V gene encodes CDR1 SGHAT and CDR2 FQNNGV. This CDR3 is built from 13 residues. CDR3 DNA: TGTGCCAGCAGCCGGACAGCAACCGACGAGCAGTACTTC. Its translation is CASSRTATDEQYF.

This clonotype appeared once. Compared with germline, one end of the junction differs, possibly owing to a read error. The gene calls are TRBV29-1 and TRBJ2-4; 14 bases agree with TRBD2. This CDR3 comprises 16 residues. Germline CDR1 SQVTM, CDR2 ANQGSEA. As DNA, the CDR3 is TGCAGCGTTATCCTGGGACTAGCGGGAGTCAAAAACACTCAGTACTTC. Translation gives CSVILGLAGVKNTQYF.

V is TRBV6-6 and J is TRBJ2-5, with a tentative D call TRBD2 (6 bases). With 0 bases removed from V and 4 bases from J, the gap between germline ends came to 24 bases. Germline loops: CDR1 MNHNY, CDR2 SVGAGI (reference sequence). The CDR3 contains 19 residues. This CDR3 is CASSYSSRGLRGYRETQYF. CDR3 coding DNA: TGTGCCAGCAGTTACTCCTCGCGTGGGCTGCGGGGTTATCGAGAGACCCAGTACTTC.

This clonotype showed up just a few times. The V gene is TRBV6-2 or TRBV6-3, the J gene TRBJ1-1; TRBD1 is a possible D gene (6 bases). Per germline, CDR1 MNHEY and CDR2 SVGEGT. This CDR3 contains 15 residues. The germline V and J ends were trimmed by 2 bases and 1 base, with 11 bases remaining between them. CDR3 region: CASSYGGFGNTEAFF. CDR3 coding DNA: TGTGCCAGCAGTTACGGGGGCTTTGGGAACACTGAAGCTTTCTTT.

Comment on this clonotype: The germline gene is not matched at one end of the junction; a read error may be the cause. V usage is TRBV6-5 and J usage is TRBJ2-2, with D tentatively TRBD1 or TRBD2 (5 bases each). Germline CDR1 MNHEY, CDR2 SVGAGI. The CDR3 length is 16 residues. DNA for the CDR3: TGTGCCAGCAGTTTGTCTTGGGACCCCGGGACCGAGGAGCTGTTTTTT. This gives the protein CASSLSWDPGTEELFF.

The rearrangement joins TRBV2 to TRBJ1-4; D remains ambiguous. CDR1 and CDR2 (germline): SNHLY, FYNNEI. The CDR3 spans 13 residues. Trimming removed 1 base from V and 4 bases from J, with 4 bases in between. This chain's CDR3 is CASSEDVNEKLFF. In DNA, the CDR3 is TGTGCCAGCAGTGAAGACGTTAATGAAAAACTGTTTTTT.

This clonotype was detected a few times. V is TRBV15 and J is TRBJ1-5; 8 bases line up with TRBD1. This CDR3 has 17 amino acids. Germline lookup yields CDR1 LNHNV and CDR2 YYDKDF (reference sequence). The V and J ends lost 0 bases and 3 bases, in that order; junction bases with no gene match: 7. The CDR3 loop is CATSRDRAGGVNQPQHF. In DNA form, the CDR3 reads TGTGCCACCAGCAGAGATAGAGCAGGGGGCGTCAATCAGCCCCAGCATTTT.

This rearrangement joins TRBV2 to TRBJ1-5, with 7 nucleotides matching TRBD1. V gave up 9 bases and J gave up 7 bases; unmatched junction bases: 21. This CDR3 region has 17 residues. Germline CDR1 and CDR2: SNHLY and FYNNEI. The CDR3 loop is CASQEGAGTAAIQPQHF. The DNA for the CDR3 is TGTGCCAGTCAGGAGGGGGCCGGGACTGCGGCAATCCAGCCCCAGCATTTT.

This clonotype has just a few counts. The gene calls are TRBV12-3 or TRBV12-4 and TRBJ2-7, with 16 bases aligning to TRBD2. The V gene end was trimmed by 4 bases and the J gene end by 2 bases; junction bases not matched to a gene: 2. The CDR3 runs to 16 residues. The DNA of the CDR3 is TGTGCCAGCAGTTCAGGGACTAGCGGGAGGGCCTACGAGCAGTACTTC. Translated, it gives CASSSGTSGRAYEQYF.

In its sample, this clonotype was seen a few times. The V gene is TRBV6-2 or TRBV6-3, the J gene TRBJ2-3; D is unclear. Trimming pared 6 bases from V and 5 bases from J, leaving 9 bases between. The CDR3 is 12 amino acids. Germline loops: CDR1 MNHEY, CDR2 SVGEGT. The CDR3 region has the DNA TGTGCCAGCAGGGTTAGGTTAGATACGCAGTATTTT. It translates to CASRVRLDTQYF.

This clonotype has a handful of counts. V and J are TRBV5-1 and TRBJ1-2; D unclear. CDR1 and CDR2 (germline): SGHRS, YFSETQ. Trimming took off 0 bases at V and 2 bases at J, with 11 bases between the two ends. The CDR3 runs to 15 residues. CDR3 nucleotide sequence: TGCGCCAGCAGCTTGGAACGACCTCAAAACTATGGCTACACCTTC. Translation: CASSLERPQNYGYTF.